This TCR beta chain was retrieved from a study of beta chain features in type 1 diabetes. Overall study findings and caveats: Patients' naive, central memory and Treg TCRB repertoires seemed closer to one another than those of healthy donors.

Expressed TCRB transcripts were sequenced after all isolated RNA was converted to cDNA. Sequencing was performed with immunoSEQ multiplex PCR; in TCRdb, only in-frame clones are kept and a portion is missing. The table includes hundreds of thousands of clones, around 8% detected once. A heparinised blood draw that averaged around 0.12 L was obtained once from each donor. Notes on this clone: The antigen remains undetermined.

Source material: central memory CD4+ T cells from blood. This clonotype was sampled from a woman aged 18-29 years in good health.

CDR3 DNA sequence: TGTGCCAGCAGCACTAGCGGGACAGATACGCAGTATTTT. As protein: CASSTSGTDTQYF. J is TRBJ2-3 and V is TRBV11-2; TRBD2 aligns across 9 bases. Losses at the gene ends were 5 bases for V and 3 bases for J; bases not matched to a gene: 0. Germline CDR1 and CDR2: SGHAT and FQNNGV. The CDR3 sequence is 13 residues long.